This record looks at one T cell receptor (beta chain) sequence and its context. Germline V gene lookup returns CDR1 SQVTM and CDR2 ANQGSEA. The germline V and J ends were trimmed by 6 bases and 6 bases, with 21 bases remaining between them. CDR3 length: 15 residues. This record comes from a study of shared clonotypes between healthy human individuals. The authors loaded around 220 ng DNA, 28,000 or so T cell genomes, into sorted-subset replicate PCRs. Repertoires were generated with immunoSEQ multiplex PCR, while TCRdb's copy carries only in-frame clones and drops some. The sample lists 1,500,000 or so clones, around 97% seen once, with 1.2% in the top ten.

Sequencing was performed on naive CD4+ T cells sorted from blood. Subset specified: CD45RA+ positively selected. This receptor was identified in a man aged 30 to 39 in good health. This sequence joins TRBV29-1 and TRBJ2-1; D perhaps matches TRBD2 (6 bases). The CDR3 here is CSVGGRTLAGNEQFF. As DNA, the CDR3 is TGCAGCGTCGGGGGTCGGACCCTTGCAGGCAATGAGCAGTTCTTC.